This entry concerns a single T cell receptor beta chain. Antigen unknown. The data originate from a study of vaccination and CD4 T cells after COVID-19. The study, taken as a whole, reports: The study found median SARS-CoV-2-reactive clonotypes rising from 21 to 38, not significantly.

The Oncomine TCR Beta short-read assay generated sequence data from the DNA of cultured CD4+ T cells. Cultures of CD4+ T cells served as the source for extracting genomic DNA. Each CDR3 protein is one row after TCRdb ran MiXCR on the PCR reads. The table includes just over 20,000 distinct CDR3 sequences, under 75% detected once. As for treatment: roughly 10-day PBMC culture with coronavirus spike peptide pools or control peptides (ViraFEST assay). The germline CDR1 and CDR2 sequences are SGHAT and FQNNGV. The ends were cut back, 6 bases at V and 0 bases at J, with 11 bases in the middle. The CDR3 contains 14 residues.

This sequence was found in a human donor who had recovered from COVID-19. The rearrangement joins TRBV11-2 to TRBJ1-1; D uncertain. Sequencing used CD4+ T cells from blood, cultured in vitro. The CDR3 loop is CASSPFTMNTEAFF. The CDR3 DNA reads as TGTGCCAGCAGTCCCTTTACTATGAACACTGAAGCTTTCTTT.